This TCR beta chain is from a study of T cell responses to AZD1222 COVID-19 vaccine. V shed 6 bases and J shed 0 bases, with 15 bases lying between them. CDR1 LNHDA and CDR2 SQIVND come from the germline V gene (reference sequence). The CDR3 sequence is 16 residues long. About this clone: Antigen unknown.

The method was immunoSEQ multiplex PCR; TCRdb's version includes in-frame clones alone and lacks a portion of them. This table has some 120,000 clones, about nine tenths appearing once. Overall study results and limits: There were vaccine-associated CD4 TCRs across spike, dominant at 160-218 and 743-854.

The clonotype was recovered from an adult in good health. The sample consisted of peripheral blood, taken on day 0 of AZD1222 vaccination. The chain couples TRBV19 to TRBJ1-3; D is perhaps TRBD1 (6 bases). The CDR3 DNA reads as TGTGCCAGTAGCTTCGGGACACGGGTCTCTGGAAACACCATATATTTT. Translating it yields CASSFGTRVSGNTIYF.